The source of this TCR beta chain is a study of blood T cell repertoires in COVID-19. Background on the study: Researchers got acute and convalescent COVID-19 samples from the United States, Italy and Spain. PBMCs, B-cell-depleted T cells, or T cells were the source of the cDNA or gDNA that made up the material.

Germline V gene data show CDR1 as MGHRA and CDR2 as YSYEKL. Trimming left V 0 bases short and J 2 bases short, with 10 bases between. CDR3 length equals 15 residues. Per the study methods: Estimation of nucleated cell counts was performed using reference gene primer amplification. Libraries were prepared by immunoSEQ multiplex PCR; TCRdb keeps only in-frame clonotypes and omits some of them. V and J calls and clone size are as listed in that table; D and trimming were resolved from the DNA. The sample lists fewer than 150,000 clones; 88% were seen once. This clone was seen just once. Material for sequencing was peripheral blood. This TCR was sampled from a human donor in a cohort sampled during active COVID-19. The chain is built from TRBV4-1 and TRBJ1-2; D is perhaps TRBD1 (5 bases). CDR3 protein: CASSQDTTVNYGYTF. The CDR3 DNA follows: TGCGCCAGCAGCCAAGATACGACAGTCAACTATGGCTACACCTTC.